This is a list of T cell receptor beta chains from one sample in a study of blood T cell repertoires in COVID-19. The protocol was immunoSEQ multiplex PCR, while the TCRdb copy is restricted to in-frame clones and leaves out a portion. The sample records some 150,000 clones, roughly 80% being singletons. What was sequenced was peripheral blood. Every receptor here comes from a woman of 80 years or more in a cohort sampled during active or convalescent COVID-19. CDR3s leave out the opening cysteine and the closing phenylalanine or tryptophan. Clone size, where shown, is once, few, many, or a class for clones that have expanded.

cdr3_aa: ASSPPGTHQETQY
v_call: TRBV7-8
clone_size: -

cdr3_aa: ASSSRAGGLGTGELF
v_call: TRBV27
clone_size: -

cdr3_aa: ASSTLWTSGGTGELF
v_call: TRBV19
clone_size: -

cdr3_aa: SAPRTGEAF
v_call: TRBV20-1
clone_size: -

cdr3_aa: ASSQGLVDTGELF
v_call: TRBV3-1/TRBV3-2
clone_size: -

cdr3_aa: ASSRDRGHTGELF
v_call: TRBV11-1
clone_size: -

cdr3_aa: ASSNRDTYGYT
v_call: TRBV5-1
clone_size: -

cdr3_aa: ASSRQADSNQPQH
v_call: TRBV19
clone_size: -

cdr3_aa: ASSQDGRTSNTEAF
v_call: TRBV4-3
clone_size: -

cdr3_aa: ASRAQTGRSEKLF
v_call: TRBV6-5
clone_size: -

cdr3_aa: ASSTGISYT
v_call: TRBV6-6
clone_size: -

cdr3_aa: ASSSAPGTGPEKLF
v_call: TRBV11-1
clone_size: -

cdr3_aa: ASSPRGANNEQF
v_call: TRBV7-2
clone_size: -

cdr3_aa: ASSSSPGQGTEQF
v_call: TRBV2
clone_size: once

cdr3_aa: ASSQSGGYRGYT
v_call: TRBV3-1/TRBV3-2
clone_size: -

cdr3_aa: ASSSSLSTGYT
v_call: TRBV6-5
clone_size: -

cdr3_aa: ASSPGLAGRQETQY
v_call: TRBV18
clone_size: -

cdr3_aa: ASSQYADQPQH
v_call: TRBV3-1/TRBV3-2
clone_size: -

cdr3_aa: ASSLSRTGVSGYT
v_call: TRBV7-2
clone_size: -

cdr3_aa: ASSQVFGQVSTDTQY
v_call: TRBV4-1
clone_size: -

cdr3_aa: ASSQGLVFNTGELF
v_call: TRBV3-1/TRBV3-2
clone_size: -

cdr3_aa: ASRVIGTGIPEAF
v_call: TRBV5-1
clone_size: -

cdr3_aa: SVLFSSGNTIY
v_call: TRBV29-1
clone_size: -